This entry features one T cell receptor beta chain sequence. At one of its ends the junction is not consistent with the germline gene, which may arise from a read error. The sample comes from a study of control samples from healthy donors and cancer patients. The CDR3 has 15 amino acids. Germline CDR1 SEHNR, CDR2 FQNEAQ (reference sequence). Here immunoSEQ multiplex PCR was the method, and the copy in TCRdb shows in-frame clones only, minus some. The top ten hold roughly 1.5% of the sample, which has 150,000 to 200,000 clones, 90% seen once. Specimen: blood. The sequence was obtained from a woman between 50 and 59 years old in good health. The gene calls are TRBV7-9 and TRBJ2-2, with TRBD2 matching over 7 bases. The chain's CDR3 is CASSPRDYENPELFF. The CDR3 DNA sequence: TGTGCCAGCAGCCCCCGGGACTACGAAAACCCCGAGCTTTTTTTT.